The entry below describes one TCR beta chain. This specimen comes from a study of memory CD4+ T cells and cytomegalovirus serostatus. The CDR3 loop spans 14 amino acids. Trimming shortened V by 5 bases and J by 4 bases, and 13 bases separated the two germline ends. The germline V gene encodes CDR1 SGHNT and CDR2 YENEEA. Single viable CD3+CD4+CD8-CD45RO+ cells were sorted as the memory CD4+ T cells. Total CD4+ T cells were enriched by CD4 positive selection. In the original analysis: Out-of-frame sequences were removed, leaving 2,204,828 distinct TCRbeta sequences. Sequencing used immunoSEQ multiplex PCR; TCRdb keeps in-frame clones, though not all of them. V and J calls and clone size are those listed in that table; D and trimming were worked out from the DNA. The table lists over 40,000 clones, roughly 83% of them singletons.

This sequence joins TRBV11-3 and TRBJ2-3, with a weak D call TRBD2 (5 bases). This TCR came from an adult in good health and CMV-seronegative. Sequenced: memory CD4+ T cells from blood. CDR3 coding DNA: TGTGCCAGCAGCCCGCGACGGGAATCAGATACGCAGTATTTT. This codes for CASSPRRESDTQYF.